This is a list of T cell receptor beta chains from one sample in a study of TIL therapy for anti-PD-1-resistant metastatic lung cancer. Libraries were prepared by immunoSEQ multiplex PCR; TCRdb keeps only in-frame clonotypes and omits some of them. Of tens of thousands of clones listed, 72% are singletons. The source was tumor tissue, collected at baseline. Every receptor here comes from a person between 25 and 79 years old with non-small cell lung cancer. Both conserved end residues are part of each CDR3. The D gene is left open where the match is weak. Clone size is shown for a subset of rows, as once, few, many or a class of expanded clone.

TRBV5-5	NA	TRBJ1-1	NA	TGTGCCAGCAGCTTGGGACCTTACCTCGGCAGGGAGGATACTGAAGCTTTCTTT	CASSLGPYLGREDTEAFF
TRBV2	few	TRBJ2-7	NA	TGTGCCAGCAGTGGGCTTAGGGCCTACGAGCAGTACTTC	CASSGLRAYEQYF
TRBV7-2	NA	TRBJ2-7	TRBD2	TGTGCCAGCAGCTTGACTCCGGGAGGCGAGCAGTACTTC	CASSLTPGGEQYF
TRBV5-5	NA	TRBJ1-6	NA	TGTGCCAGCAGCTTGGGGGGCTCCTATAATTCACCCCTCCACTTT	CASSLGGSYNSPLHF
TRBV6-6	NA	TRBJ1-3	NA	TGTGCCACCCATCAGGAGAGCTCTGGAAACACCATATATTTT	CATHQESSGNTIYF
TRBV30	NA	TRBJ1-6	TRBD1	TGTGCCTGGAGTGATCAGGACAGGGGGGCACCCCTCCACTTT	CAWSDQDRGAPLHF
TRBV10-3	once	TRBJ2-3	NA	TGTGCCACCTGGCTGGAGGTCACAGATACGCAGTATTTT	CATWLEVTDTQYF
TRBV19	NA	TRBJ1-2	NA	TGTGCCAGTAGCACCCTGATGTCAGGGGTCATCGATGGCTACACCTTC	CASSTLMSGVIDGYTF
TRBV11-2	NA	TRBJ1-2	NA	TGTGCCAGCAGCTTAGGGGGAAGAGGGTACTATGGCTACACCTTC	CASSLGGRGYYGYTF
TRBV7-3	few	TRBJ2-7	NA	TGTGCCAGCAGCTCCAGTAACTCCTACGAGCAGTACTTC	CASSSSNSYEQYF
TRBV2	NA	TRBJ2-1	NA	TGTGCCAGCAGTGATCTAGGGGATCTATACTTAGATGAGCAGTTCTTC	CASSDLGDLYLDEQFF
TRBV19	NA	TRBJ2-1	TRBD2	TGTGCCAGTAGTATATCAAGCGGGGTGTCCAATGAGCAGTTCTTC	CASSISSGVSNEQFF
TRBV10-2	NA	TRBJ2-3	TRBD2	TGCGCCAGTAGACTAGCGGGGGAAGATACGCAGTATTTT	CASRLAGEDTQYF
TRBV6-1	few	TRBJ2-5	TRBD1	TGTGCCAGCAGGCTAGGGACAGCGATCCAAGAGACCCAGTACTTC	CASRLGTAIQETQYF
TRBV7-3	NA	TRBJ2-1	NA	TGTGCCAGCAGCTTTTTGGGAGCAAATGAGCAGTTCTTC	CASSFLGANEQFF
TRBV27	NA	TRBJ2-7	NA	TGTGCCAGCAGTTTATTCATCGACTACGAGCAGTACTTC	CASSLFIDYEQYF
TRBV27	NA	TRBJ2-5	TRBD1	TGTGCCAGCAGTTTGGACAGGGGAGGAGAGACCCAGTACTTC	CASSLDRGGETQYF
TRBV15	once	TRBJ1-5	TRBD1	TGTGCCACCAGGTTGTTTCAGGGGGGAGATCAGCCCCAGCATTTT	CATRLFQGGDQPQHF
TRBV6-5	NA	TRBJ2-1	TRBD2	TGTGCCAGCAGCTTAAGCGGGGGGGCCGATGAGCAGTTCTTC	CASSLSGGADEQFF
TRBV6-5	few	TRBJ1-6	NA	TGTGCCAGCAGTTACTTACAGCCCATTCTCCTCCACTTT	CASSYLQPILLHF
TRBV9	NA	TRBJ2-2	TRBD2	TGTGCCAGCAGCGGTAGCGGGTTCCTGAACACCGGGGAGCTGTTTTTT	CASSGSGFLNTGELFF
TRBV6-6	NA	TRBJ1-4	TRBD1	TGTGCCAGCAGTTCCGGCTACAGGGGGCCCAATGAAAAACTGTTTTTT	CASSSGYRGPNEKLFF
TRBV27	NA	TRBJ2-5	NA	TGTGCCAGCAGTGGGTCCAGGGGGGTTCAAGAGACCCAGTACTTC	CASSGSRGVQETQYF
TRBV10-3	NA	TRBJ2-5	TRBD2	TGTGCCATCAGTGAACTAGCGGCTCAAGAGACCCAGTACTTC	CAISELAAQETQYF
TRBV9	NA	TRBJ1-5	NA	TGTGCCAGCAGCGCCGACACCGACAATCAGCCCCAGCATTTT	CASSADTDNQPQHF
TRBV6-5	NA	TRBJ1-2	TRBD1	TGTGCCAGCAGTTCGTACTCCGGGACAGCTTATGGCTACACCTTC	CASSSYSGTAYGYTF
TRBV2	NA	TRBJ2-7	NA	TGTGCCAGCATCGGCGGGGCGAGTGGGGGCTCCTACGAGCAGTACTTC	CASIGGASGGSYEQYF
TRBV5-1	NA	TRBJ2-7	NA	TGCGCCAGCAGCTTGGAGTCAGGGCACTCCTACGAGCAGTACTTC	CASSLESGHSYEQYF
TRBV6-6	NA	TRBJ1-5	NA	TGTGCCAGCAGTGCATGGGGCAGGGAGGGTCAGCCCCAGCATTTT	CASSAWGREGQPQHF
TRBV7-6	NA	TRBJ2-7	TRBD2	TGTGCCAGCAGCTTAGGGACTAGCGGGGGGGACCGCTACGAGCAGTACTTC	CASSLGTSGGDRYEQYF
TRBV6-6	NA	TRBJ1-1	NA	TGTGCCAGCAAGTCAGGAGCTTCGAACACTGAAGCTTTCTTT	CASKSGASNTEAFF
TRBV7-2	NA	TRBJ2-5	NA	TGTGCCAGCAGCTACCAACTAGACAGGGAGACCCAGTACTTC	CASSYQLDRETQYF
TRBV9	NA	TRBJ2-7	NA	TGTGCCAGCAGCGTAGCATCAGGAGGGATTCCCTACGAGCAGTACTTC	CASSVASGGIPYEQYF
TRBV28	NA	TRBJ1-5	NA	TGTGCCAGCAGTTTAGTAGATTTTAGCAATCAGCCCCAGCATTTT	CASSLVDFSNQPQHF
TRBV10-1	few	TRBJ1-1	NA	TGCGCCAGCAGTGAGGGACGCCCGATGAACACTGAAGCTTTCTTT	CASSEGRPMNTEAFF
TRBV6-1	NA	TRBJ2-2	NA	TGTGCCAGCAGTTCTACAGGGTCCGACACCGGGGAGCTGTTTTTT	CASSSTGSDTGELFF
TRBV4-1	NA	TRBJ2-5	NA	TGCGCCAGCAGCCTGGGCGGCCACTCTTCCTTTCGGGAGACCCAGTACTTC	CASSLGGHSSFRETQYF
TRBV7-2	NA	TRBJ2-1	NA	TGTGCCAGCAGCTTAGCAGCAGCCAAGGATGAGCAGTTCTTC	CASSLAAAKDEQFF
TRBV10-1	NA	TRBJ2-6	NA	TGCGCCAGCAGTGAGTCTGGGGCCAACGTCCTGACTTTC	CASSESGANVLTF
TRBV6-1	NA	TRBJ1-1	NA	TGTGCCAGCAGAGGTAATAGCTTGACTGAAGCTTTCTTT	CASRGNSLTEAFF